Each of the 18 T cell receptor beta chains below was sequenced from the same sample in a study of CXCR3-negative and CXCR3-positive naive CD8 T cells. The study, taken as a whole, reports: The TRB CDR3s that CXCR3-positive naive cells carried were more hydrophobic than those of CXCR3-negative naive cells.

UMI-tagged TRB cDNA libraries were built via 5' RACE. Reprocessing the 5' RACE reads, TCRdb reports a single entry for every CDR3 protein and omits DNA. The listing contains some 50,000 distinct CDR3 sequences. These receptors have no known antigen. Sequences were obtained from naive CXCR3+ CD8+ T cells from blood. Subset here: CD45RO-CCR7+CD27+CD95- naive CD8+ T cells expressing CXCR3 (TNR3+). The receptors here all came from a human donor in good health. Some clones in this sample may be carry-over from other donors' samples.

Here the CDR3 reads CASSWTGAYEQYF. The chain carries TRBV6-2 or TRBV6-3 and TRBJ2-7; lacking DNA, the TRBD1 call made by TCRdb goes unchecked. CDR1 and CDR2 (germline): MNHEY, SVGEGT. This CDR3 is built from 13 residues.

The chain recombines TRBV7-2 with TRBJ2-3; TCRdb names TRBD2, which stays unverified in the absence of DNA. The CDR3 is 16 residues long. Looked up from germline, CDR1 is SGHTA and CDR2 is FQGNSA. This CDR3 is CASSLLAGGETDTQYF.

The rearrangement joins TRBV20-1 to TRBJ2-3. The CDR3 is 16 residues long. Germline assignment: CDR1 DFQATT and CDR2 SNEGSKA (reference sequence). The CDR3 loop reads CSARDLFLSSTDTQYF.

The J gene is TRBJ2-3, the V gene TRBV12-3 or TRBV12-4; TCRdb calls TRBD1, which cannot be checked without DNA. The CDR3 has 14 residues. The CDR3 here is CASSLFKPPDTQYF.

The chain is built from TRBV3-1 and TRBJ2-2; TCRdb lists TRBD2, though no DNA is available to test this call. The CDR3 contains 14 residues. Germline loops: CDR1 LGHDT, CDR2 YNNKEL (reference sequence). CDR3 region: CASSPLAEGGELFF.

The V call is TRBV9, the J call TRBJ2-3; TCRdb's D gene call, TRBD2, goes unchecked for lack of DNA. The CDR3 has 16 amino acids. Germline V gene lookup returns CDR1 SGDLS and CDR2 YYNGEE. The CDR3 loop reads CASSVVSSGYTDTQYF.

The V gene is TRBV12-3 or TRBV12-4, the J gene TRBJ2-2; TCRdb picks TRBD2, but there is no DNA to check that call. The CDR3 has 14 amino acids. CDR3 amino acids: CASSLRDYTGELFF.

This sequence joins TRBV12-3 or TRBV12-4 and TRBJ2-2; with no DNA, the TCRdb D assignment of TRBD1 cannot be verified. The CDR3 runs 14 residues. The CDR3 sequence is CASSRDSRPGELFF.

The chain couples TRBV20-1 to TRBJ2-1. CDR1 is DFQATT and CDR2 is SNEGSKA in the germline V gene (reference sequence). There are 11 residues in the CDR3. CDR3 loop: CSARTYNEQFF.

The V call is TRBV6-4, the J call TRBJ2-3; no DNA is available, so the TRBD2 call from TCRdb remains unchecked. This CDR3 has 14 amino acids. CDR1 and CDR2 (germline): MRHNA, SNTAGT. The CDR3 loop reads CASSATSVTDTQYF.

V usage is TRBV7-2 and J usage is TRBJ2-1; TCRdb proposes TRBD1, but this gene call is untestable without DNA. Germline CDR1 and CDR2: SGHTA and FQGNSA. This CDR3 has 14 amino acids. CDR3 sequence reads: CASGTLGGADEQFF.

The chain links TRBV7-8 to TRBJ2-5; the D call from TCRdb, TRBD2, cannot be confirmed without DNA. This CDR3 contains 14 residues. CDR1 is SGHVS and CDR2 is FQNEAQ in the germline V gene. The CDR3 sequence: CASRTGLGDRTQYF.

Here the CDR3 reads CASSQGRGLSYEQYF. The chain employs TRBV4-3 and TRBJ2-7; absent DNA, TCRdb's TRBD1 call cannot be checked. Per germline, CDR1 LGHNA and CDR2 YSLEER. The CDR3 loop spans 15 amino acids.

This rearrangement joins TRBV29-1 to TRBJ2-7; the D gene TCRdb calls, TRBD1, cannot be checked with no DNA. Germline CDR1 is SQVTM and CDR2 is ANQGSEA. This CDR3 spans 14 amino acids. CDR3 in amino acids: CSVEGGGGSYEQYF.

This CDR3 is CASSFGSRYGYTF. The gene calls are TRBV7-2 and TRBJ1-2; the TCRdb D gene call, TRBD1, has no DNA to confirm it. The CDR3 consists of 13 residues. CDR1 is SGHTA and CDR2 is FQGNSA in the germline V gene.

The chain combines TRBV20-1 with TRBJ1-1. The CDR3 runs to 16 residues. The germline gives CDR1 DFQATT, CDR2 SNEGSKA (reference sequence). CDR3 sequence: CSARTLAGGWNTEAFF.

This sequence joins TRBV5-6 and TRBJ2-2. Germline lookup yields CDR1 SGHDT and CDR2 YYEEEE. CDR3 size: 16 residues. The CDR3 region is CASIYRDLTNTGELFF.

The V gene is TRBV4-2, the J gene TRBJ1-4. This CDR3 region has 17 residues. Germline loops: CDR1 LGHNA, CDR2 YNFKEQ. The CDR3 here is CASSPGLTWERDEKLFF.